This T cell receptor beta chain was recovered during a study of early T cells in non-severe SARS-CoV-2 infection. Study overall: The chains were unpaired, and the sequenced material was bulk RNA from unsorted whole blood. Study-wide findings and caveats: Clonotype matching in VDJdb favored anti-spike CD8 responses and did not capture private and CD4 specificities.

Molecules of cDNA were individually given unique molecular identifiers that were attached to them. One entry per CDR3 protein results from TCRdb running MiXCR on the 5' RACE reads. The profile covers approximately 35,000 distinct CDR3 sequences, with 5.5% to 7% appearing a single time and under 5% taken by the ten largest. The CDR3 covers 16 residues. In germline, CDR1 is SGHVS, CDR2 FNYEAQ. Trimming shortened V by 1 base and J by 1 base, and 12 bases separated the two germline ends. This clonotype was seen a handful of times. Its target is not known. The genes are TRBV7-6 and TRBJ2-3; D remains unclear. What was sequenced was whole blood. This receptor was identified in an adult who was a healthcare worker with PCR-confirmed SARS-CoV-2 infection or an uninfected control (not recorded which). CDR3 in DNA: TGTGCCAGCAGCTTAGGTCCTGGGTCCGGCACAGATACGCAGTATTTT. Translated: CASSLGPGSGTDTQYF.